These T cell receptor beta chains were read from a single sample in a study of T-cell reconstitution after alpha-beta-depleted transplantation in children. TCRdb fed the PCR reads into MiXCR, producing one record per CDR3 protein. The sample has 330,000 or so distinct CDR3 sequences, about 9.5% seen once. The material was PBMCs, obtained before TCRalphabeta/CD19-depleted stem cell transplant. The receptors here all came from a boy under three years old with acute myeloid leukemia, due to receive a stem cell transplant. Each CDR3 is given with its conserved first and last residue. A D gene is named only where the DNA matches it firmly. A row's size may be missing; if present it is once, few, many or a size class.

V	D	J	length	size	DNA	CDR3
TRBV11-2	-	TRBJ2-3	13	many	TGTGCCAGCAGCTTCCGCGGGGCAGATACGCAGTATTTT	CASSFRGADTQYF
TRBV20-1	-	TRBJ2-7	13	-	TGCAGTGGGAAGCACAGCGGAGCCTACGAGCAGTACTTC	CSGKHSGAYEQYF
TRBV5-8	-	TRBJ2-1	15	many	TGTGCCAGCAGCTTGGGCGCAGGGGCCTACAATGAGCAGTTCTTC	CASSLGAGAYNEQFF
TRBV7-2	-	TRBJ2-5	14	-	TGTGCCAGCAGCACTGACACGTACCAAGAGACCCAGTACTTC	CASSTDTYQETQYF
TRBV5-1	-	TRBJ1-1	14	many	TGCGCCAGCAGTCGCCACGGCGAGAACACTGAAGCTTTCTTT	CASSRHGENTEAFF
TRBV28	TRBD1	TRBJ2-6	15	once	TGTGCCAGCATGGCAGGGGGCACTGGGGCCAACGTCCTGACTTTC	CASMAGGTGANVLTF
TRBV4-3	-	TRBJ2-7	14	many	TGCGCCAGCAGCCAAGATGACAGCCCCTACGAGCAGTACTTC	CASSQDDSPYEQYF
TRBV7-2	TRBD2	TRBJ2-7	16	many	TGTGCCAGCAGCTTAGGACCCGGGACTAGCAGCTACGAGCAGTACTTC	CASSLGPGTSSYEQYF
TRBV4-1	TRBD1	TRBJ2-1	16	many	TGCGCCAGCAGCCCTGGGACAGGGACCTCCTACAATGAGCAGTTCTTC	CASSPGTGTSYNEQFF
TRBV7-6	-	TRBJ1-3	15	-	TGTGCCAGCAGCTCTGCGGGCGCCCCGGGTGACACCATATATTTT	CASSSAGAPGDTIYF
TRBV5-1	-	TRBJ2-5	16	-	TGCGCCAGCAGCTTGGAGTTGGGGAAAACTCAAGAGACCCAGTACTTC	CASSLELGKTQETQYF
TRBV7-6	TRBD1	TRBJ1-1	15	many	TGTGCCAGCAGCTCATCCGGGACAGGGTTGACTGAAGCTTTCTTT	CASSSSGTGLTEAFF
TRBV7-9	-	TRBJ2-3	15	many	TGTGCCAGCAGCTTACCGGGACCACCTTTGGATACGCAGTATTTT	CASSLPGPPLDTQYF
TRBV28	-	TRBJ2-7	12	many	TGTGCCAGCAGGTCCGCCCCTCCTGTGCAGTACTTC	CASRSAPPVQYF
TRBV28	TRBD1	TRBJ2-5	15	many	TGTGCCAGCAGTCTAGCGGACAGGGGCCAAGAGACCCAGTACTTC	CASSLADRGQETQYF
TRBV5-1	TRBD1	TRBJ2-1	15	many	TGCGCCAGCAGCCTTCAGGGGGAAGACTACAATGAGCAGTTCTTC	CASSLQGEDYNEQFF
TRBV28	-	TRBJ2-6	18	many	TGTGCCAGCAGTTTAGAAGGACAGTTTAGCTCTGGGGCCAACGTCCTGACTTTC	CASSLEGQFSSGANVLTF
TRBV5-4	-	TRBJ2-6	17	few	TGTGCCAGCAGCTTGCAGGCTCAGGGGCCGGGGGCCAACGTCCTGACTTTC	CASSLQAQGPGANVLTF
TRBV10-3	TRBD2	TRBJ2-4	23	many	TGTGCCATCAGTGAGTCCATCCATGACAGGCCGGGACTAGCGGGGCCTTCCAAAAACATTCAGTACTTC	CAISESIHDRPGLAGPSKNIQYF
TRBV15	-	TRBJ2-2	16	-	TGTGCCACCAGCAGATTGCCGGGACTTCACACCGGGGAGCTGTTTTTT	CATSRLPGLHTGELFF
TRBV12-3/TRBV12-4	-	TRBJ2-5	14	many	TGTGCCAGTGGGCCTGCGGCCTTCCAAGAGACCCAGTACTTC	CASGPAAFQETQYF